This TCR beta chain was obtained from a study of CD8 T cells in ankylosing spondylitis listed by TCRdb under 2017. Regarding the complete study: The study set out to find disease-linked TCR variants by profiling T cell receptor beta repertoires in ankylosing spondylitis patients and healthy donors. Peripheral blood samples were taken, and synovial fluid was additionally collected from ankylosing spondylitis patients. The whole study cohort included over a hundred healthy donors and 25 ankylosing spondylitis patients. On the study overall, not on this receptor specifically: Some of the motif variants had been reported before in the synovial fluid and blood of reactive arthritis patients, a finding that suggests common disease-initiation mechanisms. Blood from ankylosing spondylitis patients appeared to be characterized by a TCR beta motif made up of under ten highly homologous amino acid variants. A CD8+ phenotype was shown by the disease-linked clones, which were found at relatively low frequencies in peripheral blood. The disease-linked clones were reported as significantly enriched in matched synovial fluid samples from ankylosing spondylitis patients.

Trimming costs V 5 bases and J 4 bases, and their ends lie 13 bases apart. Its CDR3 holds 13 amino acids, cysteine through phenylalanine. Just CDR3 DNA is preserved here, 39 bases in frame from base 1. CDR1 DFQATT and CDR2 SNEGSKA are derived from the germline V gene (reference sequence). Data came from an Illumina HiSeq 2500. Quantitative 5'-RACE with molecular barcodes was the method used to prepare the TCR beta libraries. In the original analysis: To identify disease-linked TCR variants, a new computational method was used, one built on a probabilistic model of VDJ rearrangement. The raw public data were reprocessed by TCRdb itself: fastp quality trimming at Q25, MiXCR clonotype calling, in-frame beta chains only. Rows with a matching CDR3 protein are joined into one entry that keeps the most common DNA and genes. TCRdb, not the original authors, processed these V and J calls. This sample gives about 130,000 distinct CDR3 sequences in total; 7% to 10% of them show up just once. The top ten hold approximately 3.3% of the sample.

This clonotype appeared many times. The clone's antigen remains unknown. Base qualities are not recorded, but no much larger clone differs from it by a single base. The material sequenced was blood, either unsorted or a sorted T cell fraction (not recorded which). The receptor was derived from a male donor with ankylosing spondylitis or in good health (not recorded which). This chain is built from TRBV20-1 and TRBJ2-3, with no confident D gene call. The DNA sequence reads TGCAGTGCTTGTTCCGAGACGGCAGATACGCAGTATTTT. This gives the protein CSACSETADTQYF.